This T cell receptor beta chain derives from a study of cytomegalovirus exposure and HLA in healthy donors. Study-level findings and limits: In a later analysis, most CMV-associated TCR beta chains appeared HLA-restricted. Relative to equally common others, HLA-associated TCR beta chains showed greater clonal expansion in a later analysis.

This clone was detected once. Its specificity is unknown. Germline V lookup: CDR1 SEHNR, CDR2 FQNEAQ (reference sequence). The CDR3 runs to 18 residues. V was cut by 5 bases and J by 0 bases, with 17 bases left in between. It was with 60 Vbeta and 13 Jbeta primers that the PCR ran. Sequenced by immunoSEQ multiplex PCR; TCRdb stores in-frame clones only, minus some. This table has fewer than 200,000 clones, about 80% appearing once. The receptor was derived from a boy younger than 18 in good health and CMV-seronegative. The sequencing sample was made of PBMCs. V usage is TRBV7-9 and J usage is TRBJ2-6; tentative D call: TRBD1 (6 bases). This chain's CDR3 is CASSLMTGPLSGANVLTF. The CDR3 coding sequence is TGTGCCAGCAGCCTAATGACAGGACCCCTCTCTGGGGCCAACGTCCTGACTTTC.